This T cell receptor beta chain emerged from a study of shared clonotypes between healthy human individuals. Here immunoSEQ multiplex PCR was the method, and the copy in TCRdb shows in-frame clones only, minus some. The repertoire holds 2 million to 2.5 million clones, roughly 93% seen once, with approximately 0.4% in the top ten. Note on this clone: The antigen is undetermined.

In germline, CDR1 is SNHLY, CDR2 FYNNEI. The CDR3 has 16 amino acids. After removal of 4 bases from V and 5 bases from J, the junction contained 10 bases not matched to a gene. Study-wide points: For naive CD4 cells, roughly 4.8% of clonotypes were shared across a handful of donors. Sequencing of the sorted subsets was shown by rarefaction to be incomplete despite large depth.

This TCR was sampled from a young man in good health. Some clones in this sample may be carry-over from other donors' samples. Sequencing was done on a sample of naive CD4+ T cells from PBMCs. Indicated subset: CD45RA+ positively selected. The V and J genes are TRBV2 and TRBJ2-5, with TRBD2 matching over 10 bases. CDR3: CASSVGLAGEAETQYF. The CDR3 DNA reads as TGTGCCAGCAGTGTTGGTCTAGCGGGAGAGGCGGAGACCCAGTACTTC.